This T cell receptor (beta chain) appears in the sequencing data of a study of blood T cells in healthy people across ages. Points on this clonotype: Antigen: not known.

Together with a sample-barcoded 5' primer, a J-beta primer mix was included in a second PCR lasting 7 to 11 cycles. TCRdb reanalysed the 5' RACE reads using MiXCR and keeps one entry per CDR3 protein. The table includes fewer than 2 million distinct CDR3 sequences, roughly 43% detected once. Study-wide points: Long-lived donors exceeded aged donors in naive CD4+ cells and diversity. CMV infection status of these donors was not known.

CDR1 DFQATT and CDR2 SNEGSKA come from the germline V gene (reference sequence). The CDR3 spans 12 residues. Donation came from healthy Caucasian individuals in Russia who were aged 6 to 90. Samples each had at least 5.5 micrograms of total RNA extracted. What was sequenced was blood. V is TRBV20-1 and J is TRBJ1-2, with a tentative D call TRBD1 (5 bases). The TCR originated in a human donor in good health. CDR3 DNA sequence: TGCAGGGCCGTTGGGGGGAACTATGGCTACACCTTC. Its translation: CRAVGGNYGYTF.